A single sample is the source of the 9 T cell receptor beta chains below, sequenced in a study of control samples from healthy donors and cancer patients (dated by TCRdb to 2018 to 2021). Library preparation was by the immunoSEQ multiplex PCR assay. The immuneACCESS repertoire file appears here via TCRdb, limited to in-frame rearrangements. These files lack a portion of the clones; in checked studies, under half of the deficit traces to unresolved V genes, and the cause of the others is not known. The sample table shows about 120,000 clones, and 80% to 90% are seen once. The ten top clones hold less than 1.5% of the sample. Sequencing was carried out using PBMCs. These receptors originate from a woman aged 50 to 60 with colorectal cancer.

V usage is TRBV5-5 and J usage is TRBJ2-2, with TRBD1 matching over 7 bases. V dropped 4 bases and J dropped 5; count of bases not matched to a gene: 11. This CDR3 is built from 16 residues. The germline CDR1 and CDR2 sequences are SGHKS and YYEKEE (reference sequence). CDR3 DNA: TGTGCCAGCAGCCTGGACAGGCCGCGACGTACCGGGGAGCTGTTTTTT. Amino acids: CASSLDRPRRTGELFF. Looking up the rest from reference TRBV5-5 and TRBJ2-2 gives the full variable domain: DAGVTQSPTHLIKTRGQQVTLRCSPISGHKSVSWYQQVLGQGPQFIFQYYEKEERGRGNFPDRFSARQFPNYSSELNVNALLLGDSALYLCASSLDRPRRTGELFFGEGSRLTVL.

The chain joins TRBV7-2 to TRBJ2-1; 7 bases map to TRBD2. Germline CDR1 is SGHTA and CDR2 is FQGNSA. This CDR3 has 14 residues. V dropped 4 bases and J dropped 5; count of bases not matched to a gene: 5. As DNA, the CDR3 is TGTGCCAGCAGCTCCGGGACTATGCACAATGAGCAGTTCTTC. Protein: CASSSGTMHNEQFF.

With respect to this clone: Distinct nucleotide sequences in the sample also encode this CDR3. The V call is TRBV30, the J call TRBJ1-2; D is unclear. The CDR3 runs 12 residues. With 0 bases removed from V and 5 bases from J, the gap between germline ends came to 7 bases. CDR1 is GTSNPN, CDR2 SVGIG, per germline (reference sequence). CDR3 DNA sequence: TGTGCCTGGAGTGTGGGAGGGTATGGCTACACCTTC. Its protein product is CAWSVGGYGYTF.

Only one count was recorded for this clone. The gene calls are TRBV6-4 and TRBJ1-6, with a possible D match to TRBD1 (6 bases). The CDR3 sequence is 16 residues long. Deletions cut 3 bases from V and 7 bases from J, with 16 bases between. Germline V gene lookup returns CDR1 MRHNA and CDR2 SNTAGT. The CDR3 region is CASSEIPGGRNSPLHF. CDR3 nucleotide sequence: TGTGCCAGCAGTGAAATTCCTGGGGGGCGAAATTCACCCCTCCACTTT.

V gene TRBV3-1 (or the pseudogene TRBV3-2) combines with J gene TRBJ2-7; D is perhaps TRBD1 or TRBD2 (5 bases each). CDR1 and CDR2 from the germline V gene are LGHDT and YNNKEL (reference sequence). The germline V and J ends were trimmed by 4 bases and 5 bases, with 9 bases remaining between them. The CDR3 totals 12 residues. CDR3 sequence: CASSPGTDEQYF. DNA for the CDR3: TGTGCCAGCAGCCCCGGGACGGACGAGCAGTACTTC.

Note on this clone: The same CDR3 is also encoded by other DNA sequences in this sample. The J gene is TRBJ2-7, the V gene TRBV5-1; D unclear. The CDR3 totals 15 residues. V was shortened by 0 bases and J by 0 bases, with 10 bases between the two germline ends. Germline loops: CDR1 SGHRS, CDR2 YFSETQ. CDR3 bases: TGCGCCAGCAGCTTGGAGTCAGTGAGCTCCTACGAGCAGTACTTC. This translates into CASSLESVSSYEQYF.

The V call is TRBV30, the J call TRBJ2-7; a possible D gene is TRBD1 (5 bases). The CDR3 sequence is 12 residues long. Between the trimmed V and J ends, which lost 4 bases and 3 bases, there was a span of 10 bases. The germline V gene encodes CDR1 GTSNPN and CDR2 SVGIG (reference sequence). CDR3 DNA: TGTGCCTGGAATGGGGCCGGCTACGAGCAGTACTTC. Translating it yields CAWNGAGYEQYF.

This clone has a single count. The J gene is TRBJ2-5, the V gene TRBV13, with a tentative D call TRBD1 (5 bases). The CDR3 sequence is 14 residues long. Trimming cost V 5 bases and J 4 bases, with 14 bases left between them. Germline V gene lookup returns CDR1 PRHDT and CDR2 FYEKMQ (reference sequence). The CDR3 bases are TGTGCCAGCAGCGTCCAGGGCGGTAGAGAGACCCAGTACTTC. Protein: CASSVQGGRETQYF.

The CDR3: CASSLFSTDTQYF. As DNA, the CDR3 is TGTGCCAGCAGTCTCTTCAGCACAGATACGCAGTATTTT. This chain uses TRBV7-3 with TRBJ2-3; D gene ambiguous. The germline V gene encodes CDR1 SGHTA and CDR2 FQGTGA. This CDR3 spans 13 amino acids. With 6 bases removed from V and 0 bases from J, the gap between germline ends came to 7 bases.